This TCR beta chain derives from a study of T cells after posttransplantation cyclophosphamide. Notes on the study in general: Donor CD8+ memory clones often dominated recipient blood repertoires at later times.

The protocol was immunoSEQ multiplex PCR, while the TCRdb copy is restricted to in-frame clones and leaves out a portion. This repertoire shows 17,000 or so clones, less than 85% found once; its top ten account for roughly 28%. Remarks on this clone: Its antigen is not known.

Sampled 1 year posttransplant, controls received myeloablative marrow transplants, methotrexate and a calcineurin inhibitor. Trimming at V came to 5 bases and at J to 6 bases, leaving 9 bases not matched to a gene. This CDR3 region has 16 residues. Germline CDR1 MDHEN, CDR2 SYDVKM. The gene calls are TRBV28 and TRBJ2-2, with TRBD2 matching over 10 bases. The material sequenced was PBMCs, taken after allogeneic stem cell transplant with calcineurin inhibitor and methotrexate. The clonotype comes from a female patient in her late teens or twenties who received an allogeneic stem cell transplant from an unrelated donor, was CMV-positive, and had acute and chronic GVHD. Some T cells may be transferred from the graft donor. The CDR3 DNA is TGTGCCAGCAGTCCCCCCCTAGCGGGAGTGGCCGGGGAGCTGTTTTTT. Protein product: CASSPPLAGVAGELFF.